A single sample is the source of the 28 T cell receptor beta chains below, sequenced in a study of T cell changes during pregnancy in multiple sclerosis. Profiling relied on immunoSEQ multiplex PCR, and the TCRdb table lists in-frame clones only, not all of them. Seen here are about 61,000 clones, over 80% observed once, and the top ten hold 0.89%. The source material was peripheral blood, sampled in the first trimester of pregnancy. The receptors originated from a female donor in good health, enrolled as a control in a pregnancy study.

This clone was detected only a few times. The chain carries TRBV30 and TRBJ1-1; TRBD1 might be the D (5 bases). Germline V gene sequence: CDR1 GTSNPN, CDR2 SVGIG (reference sequence). The CDR3 loop spans 15 amino acids. Trimming took off 1 base at V and 3 bases at J, with 15 bases between the two ends. The CDR3: CAWSARGRGDTEAFF. The CDR3 DNA follows: TGTGCCTGGAGTGCTAGGGGACGGGGGGACACTGAAGCTTTCTTT.

This rearrangement joins TRBV7-2 to TRBJ2-7, with D hard to call. Per the germline V gene, CDR1 is SGHTA and CDR2 is FQGNSA. The ends were cut back, 1 base at V and 4 bases at J, with 11 bases in the middle. This CDR3 region has 14 residues. The CDR3 is CASSLVGPWYEQYF. Here the CDR3 DNA reads TGTGCCAGCAGCTTAGTTGGGCCCTGGTACGAGCAGTACTTC.

The J gene is TRBJ2-3, the V gene TRBV30; 11 positions agree with TRBD2. V shed 0 bases and J 4 bases; nucleotides not matched to a gene: 3. The CDR3 extends over 15 amino acids. Per germline, CDR1 GTSNPN and CDR2 SVGIG (reference sequence). This CDR3 is CAWSVFSGGADTQYF. CDR3 DNA sequence: TGTGCCTGGAGTGTCTTTAGCGGGGGGGCAGATACGCAGTATTTT.

V and J are TRBV28 and TRBJ1-2; TRBD1 agrees at 7 bases. The germline V gene has CDR1 MDHEN and CDR2 SYDVKM. There are 15 residues in the CDR3. The J segment lost 1 base and the V segment lost 6 bases, leaving 8 bases of the junction unmatched. DNA of the CDR3: TGTGCCAGCAGCCACAGGGCAGGGGGTAACTATGGCTACACCTTC. It codes for CASSHRAGGNYGYTF.

The V and J genes are TRBV9 and TRBJ2-5, with D perhaps matching TRBD1 (6 bases). Trimming left V 0 bases short and J 6 bases short, with 12 bases between. This CDR3 contains 14 residues. Germline values: CDR1 SGDLS, CDR2 YYNGEE. The DNA for the CDR3 is TGTGCCAGCAGCGTAGACTCAGGGGTAAAGACCCAGTACTTC. The encoded protein is CASSVDSGVKTQYF.

The gene calls are TRBV9 and TRBJ2-7; 7 bases line up with TRBD1. V lost 0 bases, J lost 3 bases, and 3 bases stayed unmatched. The germline CDR1 and CDR2 sequences are SGDLS and YYNGEE. The CDR3 has 14 amino acids. CDR3 coding DNA: TGTGCCAGCAGCGTAGGACAGGGAAACTACGAGCAGTACTTC. The encoded protein is CASSVGQGNYEQYF.

This chain uses TRBV14 with TRBJ2-7; 8 nucleotides align to TRBD1. Germline V gene lookup returns CDR1 SGHDN and CDR2 FVKESK. Unmatched junction bases numbered 11, after V lost 1 base and J lost 0 bases. This CDR3 region has 18 residues. The CDR3 spells CASSQAERDRRYSYEQYF. CDR3 coding DNA: TGTGCCAGCAGCCAAGCTGAAAGGGACAGGCGGTACTCCTACGAGCAGTACTTC.

This chain uses TRBV7-8 with TRBJ2-5, with 7 bases lining up with TRBD2. The CDR3 length is 15 residues. Germline CDR1 SGHVS, CDR2 FQNEAQ. Trimming removed 3 bases from V and 5 bases from J; junction bases left unmatched: 9. In DNA, the CDR3 is TGTGCCAGCAGCTTTTCCGGCGGGGGTAGGGAGACCCAGTACTTC. It encodes CASSFSGGGRETQYF.

The gene calls are TRBV12-5 and TRBJ2-3, with TRBD2 matching over 7 bases. V shed 2 bases and J 2 bases; nucleotides not matched to a gene: 13. The CDR3 runs to 18 residues. CDR1 is LGHNT, CDR2 FRNRAP, per germline. CDR3 amino acids: CASGLRRGINPNTDTQYF. In DNA, the CDR3 is TGTGCTAGTGGTTTGCGGCGGGGGATTAACCCAAACACAGATACGCAGTATTTT.

CDR3: CASSPGYSGNTIYF. The CDR3 DNA reads as TGTGCCAGCAGCCCAGGATACTCTGGAAACACCATATATTTT. The chain couples TRBV5-6 to TRBJ1-3; D is ambiguous. Trimming took 4 bases from V and 0 from J, leaving 8 bases between them. CDR3 length: 14 amino acids. Per the germline V gene, CDR1 is SGHDT and CDR2 is YYEEEE. Full variable domain (outside the CDR3, taken from reference TRBV5-6 and TRBJ1-3): DAGVTQSPTHLIKTRGQQVTLRCSPKSGHDTVSWYQQALGQGPQFIFQYYEEEERQRGNFPDRFSGHQFPNYSSELNVNALLLGDSALYLCASSPGYSGNTIYFGEGSWLTVV.

The chain has TRBV6-1 and TRBJ1-1; TRBD1 is a possible D gene (6 bases). This CDR3 has 13 amino acids. Trimming removed 8 bases at V and 1 base at J, with 11 bases between. Germline V gene sequence: CDR1 MNHNS, CDR2 SASEGT. CDR3 in amino acids: CASGTQGNTEAFF. The CDR3 bases are TGTGCCAGCGGTACACAGGGGAACACTGAAGCTTTCTTT.

This chain joins TRBV18 and TRBJ1-1; D is perhaps TRBD1 (6 bases). Trimming pared 2 bases from V and 2 bases from J, leaving 18 bases between. Germline CDR1 is KGHSH and CDR2 is LQKENI. The CDR3 has 17 residues. The CDR3 nucleotides are TGTGCCAGCTCACCAAATAGGGCAGGGGACGATAACACTGAAGCTTTCTTT. Protein sequence: CASSPNRAGDDNTEAFF.

This clone was counted between two and nine times. This chain links TRBV4-1 with TRBJ1-5, with a possible D match to TRBD1 (6 bases). V shed 1 base and J shed 8 bases, with 15 bases lying between them. This CDR3 contains 15 residues. The V gene's germline CDR1 is MGHRA and CDR2 YSYEKL. As DNA, the CDR3 is TGCGCCAGCAGCCAAGTGCGGGGGGCGGATAAGCCCCAGCATTTT. Amino acid sequence: CASSQVRGADKPQHF.

Regarding this clone: The same CDR3 can be traced to other DNA sequences in this sample. The chain carries TRBV6-6 and TRBJ1-3, with D possibly TRBD1 on 5 matching bases. Per germline, CDR1 MNHNY and CDR2 SVGAGI (reference sequence). CDR3 length: 14 amino acids. Trimming took 5 bases from V and 0 from J, leaving 8 bases between them. CDR3 bases: TGTGCCAGCAGTCGGCAGGGCTCTGGAAACACCATATATTTT. This sequence encodes CASSRQGSGNTIYF.

The chain is built from TRBV7-3 and TRBJ1-2, with TRBD1 identical over 9 bases. After removal of 6 bases from V and 9 bases from J, the junction contained 11 bases not matched to a gene. Germline V lookup: CDR1 SGHTA, CDR2 FQGTGA. CDR3 length: 14 amino acids. The CDR3 spells CASRSPGTGNSYTF. CDR3 nucleotide sequence: TGTGCCAGCAGGTCGCCTGGGACAGGGAATAGCTACACCTTC.

The chain uses TRBV11-3 and TRBJ1-1, with TRBD1 identical over 8 bases. Germline loops: CDR1 SGHNT, CDR2 YENEEA. V trimming: 3 bases; J trimming: 7 bases; junction bases outside the gene matches: 7. This CDR3 is built from 14 residues. Written as DNA, the CDR3 is TGTGCCAGCAGCTTGGGGGACAGGAGCGTTGAAGCTTTCTTT. Translating gives CASSLGDRSVEAFF.

The rearrangement uses TRBV30 and TRBJ1-1; 8 nucleotides agree with TRBD1. This CDR3 spans 18 amino acids. The ends lost 2 bases at V and 5 bases at J; junction bases unmatched: 19. Germline CDR1 reads GTSNPN; CDR2 reads SVGIG (reference sequence). The DNA of the CDR3 is TGTGCCTGGAGTAAGGCCTGGGACAGGCGGATGAGGGATACTGAAGCTTTCTTT. Its protein product is CAWSKAWDRRMRDTEAFF.

The chain combines TRBV5-6 with TRBJ1-2; no clear D gene. Looked up from germline, CDR1 is SGHDT and CDR2 is YYEEEE. The V gene lost 4 bases and the J gene lost 3 bases, with 13 bases spanning the gap. There are 14 residues in the CDR3. The CDR3 protein is CASSPGGWDYGYTF. In DNA form, the CDR3 reads TGTGCCAGCAGCCCAGGAGGGTGGGACTATGGCTACACCTTC. The variable domain in full, with the rest retrieved from reference TRBV5-6 and TRBJ1-2, is DAGVTQSPTHLIKTRGQQVTLRCSPKSGHDTVSWYQQALGQGPQFIFQYYEEEERQRGNFPDRFSGHQFPNYSSELNVNALLLGDSALYLCASSPGGWDYGYTFGSGTRLTVV.

The J gene is TRBJ2-5, the V gene TRBV23-1, with 9 positions matching TRBD1. TRBV23-1 is an ORF, and what it does is uncertain. This CDR3 is 18 amino acids long. V gave up 5 bases and J gave up 4 bases; unmatched junction bases: 17. The CDR3, as DNA: TGCGCCAGCAGTAGACTCCCCCTCCCGACAGGGGGGAGAGAGACCCAGTACTTC. Its protein is CASSRLPLPTGGRETQYF.

The rearrangement uses TRBV2 and TRBJ2-1; TRBD1 matches at 9 bases. The CDR3 has 14 residues. J was trimmed by 8 bases and V by 5 bases; bases with no gene match: 7. CDR1 and CDR2 from the germline V gene are SNHLY and FYNNEI. CDR3 loop: CASSTGQGWDEQFF. The CDR3 coding sequence is TGTGCCAGCAGTACGGGACAGGGCTGGGATGAGCAGTTCTTC.

This chain joins TRBV19 and TRBJ2-2; 7 bases map to TRBD1. The CDR3 is 17 residues long. Per germline, CDR1 LNHDA and CDR2 SQIVND (reference sequence). V shed 6 bases, J shed 6 bases, and the junction held 16 bases outside the gene matches. CDR3 bases: TGTGCCAGTAGGAACCAGGGGGTCGATGGTAAGGCCGGGGAGCTGTTTTTT. As protein: CASRNQGVDGKAGELFF.

The J gene is TRBJ1-3, the V gene TRBV7-9, with 8 nucleotides matching TRBD1. Germline CDR1 SEHNR, CDR2 FQNEAQ (reference sequence). The CDR3 contains 16 residues. V lost 5 bases, J lost 2 bases, and 8 bases stayed unmatched. CDR3 sequence (DNA): TGTGCCAGCAGCACCGCGACAGGGGTGCCTGGAAACACCATATATTTT. It encodes CASSTATGVPGNTIYF.

J is TRBJ2-5 and V is TRBV11-3; 11 positions agree with TRBD2. The CDR3 runs to 13 residues. Germline assignment: CDR1 SGHNT and CDR2 YENEEA. The V and J ends lost 5 bases and 11 bases, in that order; junction bases with no gene match: 7. The CDR3 loop is CASSPETSGAQYF. In DNA, the CDR3 is TGTGCCAGCAGCCCGGAGACTAGCGGGGCTCAGTACTTC.

This clone showed up just once. This chain uses TRBV7-2 with TRBJ2-7; 9 bases agree with TRBD2. The J segment lost 4 bases and the V segment lost 2 bases, leaving 3 bases of the junction unmatched. The V gene's germline CDR1 is SGHTA and CDR2 FQGNSA. This CDR3 is built from 14 residues. The CDR3 region is CASSLWSGGYEQYF. CDR3 in DNA: TGTGCCAGCAGCTTATGGAGCGGGGGGTACGAGCAGTACTTC.

This sequence joins TRBV7-9 and TRBJ2-3; TRBD2 matches at 8 bases. J gave up 4 bases and V 5 bases, and 8 bases lay outside the gene matches. This CDR3 has 15 amino acids. Germline CDR1 reads SEHNR; CDR2 reads FQNEAQ (reference sequence). The CDR3 bases are TGTGCCAGCAGCCCGACGGGGGGGGCTGCAGATACGCAGTATTTT. The encoded protein is CASSPTGGAADTQYF.

This rearrangement joins TRBV13 to TRBJ2-7, with a tentative D call TRBD2 (5 bases). The CDR3 extends over 12 amino acids. Germline values: CDR1 PRHDT, CDR2 FYEKMQ (reference sequence). The V end lost 6 bases, the J end lost 5 bases, and 11 bases lay between the germline ends. CDR3 bases: TGTGCCAGCAGAACCGGAGGTGACGAGCAGTACTTC. As protein: CASRTGGDEQYF.

The chain uses TRBV10-1 and TRBJ2-1, with TRBD2 as a possible D gene (6 bases). In germline, CDR1 is WNHNN, CDR2 SYGVQD (reference sequence). The CDR3 length is 13 residues. Trimming pared 2 bases from V and 10 bases from J, leaving 12 bases between. The DNA for the CDR3 is TGCGCCAGCAGTGAGAGGAGGGGCAAGGAGCAGTTCTTC. Translated, it gives CASSERRGKEQFF.

The chain joins TRBV30 to TRBJ1-2; perhaps TRBD1 as D (5 bases). The CDR3 sequence is 13 residues long. Germline lookup yields CDR1 GTSNPN and CDR2 SVGIG (reference sequence). Trimming shortened V by 6 bases and J by 8 bases, and 19 bases separated the two germline ends. The CDR3 sequence is CACRAAGLGGYTF. CDR3 nucleotide sequence: TGTGCCTGCCGGGCCGCAGGGCTGGGGGGCTACACCTTC.